Below, 27 T cell receptor beta chains from the same sample are listed, as sequenced in a study of T cell responses to AZD1222 COVID-19 vaccine. Repertoires were generated with immunoSEQ multiplex PCR, while TCRdb's copy carries only in-frame clones and drops some. The sample lists 90,000 to 95,000 clones, about nine tenths occurring once. The input for sequencing was peripheral blood, taken on day 0 of AZD1222 vaccination. These TCRs come from an adult in good health.

This chain links TRBV5-1 with TRBJ2-3, with 7 bases matching TRBD2. The V gene's germline CDR1 is SGHRS and CDR2 YFSETQ. CDR3 length: 15 residues. V shed 3 bases, J shed 0 bases, and the junction held 4 bases outside the gene matches. The CDR3 loop reads CASSWGGGSTDTQYF. The CDR3 bases are TGCGCCAGCAGCTGGGGGGGAGGTAGCACAGATACGCAGTATTTT. Together with reference TRBV5-1 and TRBJ2-3, the CDR3 gives the full variable domain: KAGVTQTPRYLIKTRGQQVTLSCSPISGHRSVSWYQQTPGQGLQFLFEYFSETQRNKGNFPGRFSGRQFSNSRSEMNVSTLELGDSALYLCASSWGGGSTDTQYFGPGTRLTVL.

The chain is built from TRBV18 and TRBJ2-1; D is undetermined. Germline V gene lookup returns CDR1 KGHSH and CDR2 LQKENI. The CDR3 length is 14 residues. V was clipped by 0 bases and J by 5 bases, with 8 bases between them. The CDR3 here is CASSPPKPDNEQFF. In DNA, the CDR3 is TGTGCCAGCTCACCACCAAAACCAGACAATGAGCAGTTCTTC.

This clone was observed a single time. The chain has TRBV7-2 and TRBJ1-2; no clear D. Germline values: CDR1 SGHTA, CDR2 FQGNSA. Trimming took 1 base from V and 3 from J, leaving 12 bases between them. This CDR3 has 15 amino acids. The CDR3 here is CASSLVPGWDYGYTF. CDR3 in DNA: TGTGCCAGCAGCTTAGTACCGGGTTGGGACTATGGCTACACCTTC.

This chain uses TRBV3-1 (or the pseudogene TRBV3-2) with TRBJ1-6; D unresolved. V was shortened by 3 bases and J by 6 bases, with 9 bases between the two germline ends. Germline loops: CDR1 LGHDT, CDR2 YNNKEL (reference sequence). The CDR3 has 14 amino acids. The CDR3 protein is CASSHAAGNSPLHF. CDR3 DNA sequence: TGTGCCAGCAGCCATGCGGCAGGTAATTCACCCCTCCACTTT.

The rearrangement joins TRBV29-1 to TRBJ1-2, with 11 bases fitting TRBD1. The J segment lost 6 bases and the V segment lost 7 bases, leaving 7 bases of the junction unmatched. The germline V gene encodes CDR1 SQVTM and CDR2 ANQGSEA. This CDR3 is built from 13 residues. The CDR3 region is CSAGQGATDGYTF. The CDR3 DNA reads TGCAGCGCAGGACAGGGGGCGACGGATGGCTACACCTTC. The full variable domain, with the rest looked up from reference TRBV29-1 and TRBJ1-2, is SAVISQKPSRDICQRGTSLTIQCQVDSQVTMMFWYRQQPGQSLTLIATANQGSEATYESGFVIDKFPISRPNLTFSTLTVSNMSPEDSSIYLCSAGQGATDGYTFGSGTRLTVV.

Here the CDR3 reads CASSPWKSDTQYF. Written as DNA, the CDR3 is TGTGCCAGCAGTCCTTGGAAGTCAGATACGCAGTATTTT. J is TRBJ2-3 and V is TRBV6-6; unclear D gene. CDR1 and CDR2 from the germline V gene are MNHNY and SVGAGI (reference sequence). The CDR3 contains 13 residues. The V and J ends lost 5 bases and 4 bases respectively, with 10 bases between them.

The V call is TRBV29-1, the J call TRBJ1-5; 7 bases are shared with TRBD1. The germline V gene encodes CDR1 SQVTM and CDR2 ANQGSEA. CDR3 length: 13 residues. The V and J ends lost 6 bases and 6 bases, in that order; junction bases with no gene match: 8. The CDR3 nucleotides are TGCAGCGTCCTAGGAGGGGGCGGTCAGCCCCAGCATTTT. Its translation is CSVLGGGGQPQHF.

The DNA for the CDR3 is TGTGCCAGCGGGTCTTGGACTGAAGCTTTCTTT. It codes for CASGSWTEAFF. The genes are TRBV28 and TRBJ1-1; D gene unclear. V lost 8 bases and J lost 5, with 9 bases in between. The CDR3 consists of 11 residues. Germline CDR1 reads MDHEN; CDR2 reads SYDVKM.

The chain combines TRBV27 with TRBJ1-1; D unresolved. CDR1 MNHEY and CDR2 SMNVEV come from the germline V gene (reference sequence). This CDR3 has 14 residues. V lost 4 bases, J lost 3 bases, and 12 bases lay in between. The CDR3 reads CASSSDTFYTEAFF. CDR3 DNA: TGTGCCAGCAGTTCCGACACGTTTTACACTGAAGCTTTCTTT.

By frequency in the sample, this clone is medium-sized. The gene calls are TRBV30 and TRBJ2-2; weak D call: TRBD2 (5 bases). The CDR3 runs to 13 residues. Germline CDR1 GTSNPN, CDR2 SVGIG (reference sequence). V was cut by 2 bases and J by 2 bases, with 6 bases left in between. The CDR3 DNA sequence: TGTGCCTGGAGTCGGGGTAACACCGGGGAGCTGTTTTTT. This codes for CAWSRGNTGELFF.

This chain connects TRBV6-6 to TRBJ1-2; tentative D call: TRBD1 (5 bases). The CDR3 contains 14 residues. CDR1 is MNHNY, CDR2 SVGAGI, per germline (reference sequence). V lost 7 bases and J lost 2, with 14 bases in between. CDR3 sequence (DNA): TGTGCCAGCACCACCGAGGGGACGAACTATGGCTACACCTTC. Translation: CASTTEGTNYGYTF.

This clone was seen a single time. The CDR3 region has the DNA TGTGCCAGCACCGCCCGGGGGACGGGGTACGAGCAGTACTTC. As protein: CASTARGTGYEQYF. This chain joins TRBV27 and TRBJ2-7, with D possibly matching TRBD2 (6 bases). Per germline, CDR1 MNHEY and CDR2 SMNVEV (reference sequence). V lost 7 bases and J 4 bases, leaving 17 bases between the germline ends. The CDR3 runs 14 residues.

This clone has only one observation. The chain combines TRBV6-2 or TRBV6-3 with TRBJ2-5; 9 bases align to TRBD1. The CDR3 loop spans 12 amino acids. In germline, CDR1 is MNHEY, CDR2 SVGEGT. V was pared by 6 bases and J by 13 bases, with 9 bases of the junction left unmatched. The DNA for the CDR3 is TGTGCCAGCAGCCGAGGACAGGGGCGAACGTACTTC. Translated: CASSRGQGRTYF.

This sequence joins TRBV28 and TRBJ1-2, with 12 bases identical to TRBD1. The V and J ends lost 3 bases and 4 bases, in that order; junction bases with no gene match: 6. Germline V CDR1 and CDR2: MDHEN, SYDVKM. The CDR3 sequence is 16 residues long. CDR3 nucleotide sequence: TGTGCCAGCAGTTTCCCTAGGGGACAGGGGGCCTATGGCTACACCTTC. Its protein product is CASSFPRGQGAYGYTF.

The chain recombines TRBV4-1 with TRBJ1-4, with 7 positions matching TRBD1. This CDR3 is built from 15 residues. Germline CDR1 and CDR2: MGHRA and YSYEKL. Unmatched junction bases numbered 10, after V lost 4 bases and J lost 8 bases. CDR3 DNA: TGCGCCAGCAGCCCTCAGACAGGGTCGGTCGAAAAACTGTTTTTT. Translating it yields CASSPQTGSVEKLFF.

The J gene is TRBJ2-1, the V gene TRBV6-2 or TRBV6-3; 14 bases match TRBD2. There are 17 residues in the CDR3. Germline CDR1 is MNHEY and CDR2 is SVGEGT. The trim removed 4 bases at V and 7 bases at J, leaving 9 bases unmatched. The CDR3 reads CASSSFGTSGSLNEQFF. CDR3 coding DNA: TGTGCCAGCAGTTCTTTCGGGACTAGCGGGAGCCTAAATGAGCAGTTCTTC.

This sequence joins TRBV5-4 and TRBJ1-5; D gene uncertain. The CDR3 runs 17 residues. The germline V and J ends were trimmed by 0 bases and 1 base, with 14 bases remaining between them. The V gene's germline CDR1 is SGHNT and CDR2 YYREEE (reference sequence). Here the CDR3 reads CASSLGPPGGSNQPQHF. The CDR3 nucleotides read TGTGCCAGCAGCTTGGGGCCCCCGGGAGGGAGCAATCAGCCCCAGCATTTT.

V usage is TRBV4-1 and J usage is TRBJ2-1; no definite D call. The CDR3 contains 16 residues. V lost 0 bases and J lost 5, with 14 bases in between. CDR1 is MGHRA and CDR2 is YSYEKL in the germline V gene. The CDR3 bases are TGCGCCAGCAGCCAAGATCTTCCTAGTGAAAACAATGAGCAGTTCTTC. Protein: CASSQDLPSENNEQFF.

The chain carries TRBV21-1 and TRBJ1-6; the tabulated D call, TRBD1, remains unverified against the DNA. TRBV21-1 represents a pseudogene. This CDR3 spans 17 amino acids. In DNA, the CDR3 is TGTGCCAGCCTTAAAACCTTCGAGACAGGCCCTAGTTCACCCCTCCACTTT. It specifies CASLKTFETGPSSPLHF.

The V call is TRBV28, the J call TRBJ1-3, with 10 bases aligning to TRBD1. The CDR3 extends over 17 amino acids. The germline V gene has CDR1 MDHEN and CDR2 SYDVKM. V shed 3 bases and J 4 bases; nucleotides not matched to a gene: 9. The DNA of the CDR3 is TGTGCCAGCAGTTTTCCAACGGGACAGGGGCTCGGAAACACCATATATTTT. This sequence encodes CASSFPTGQGLGNTIYF.

The gene calls are TRBV7-8 and TRBJ1-5; D is unclear. Trimming removed 5 bases from V and 3 bases from J, with 8 bases in between. The CDR3 is 13 residues long. Germline-derived CDR1 and CDR2 are SGHVS and FQNEAQ. The CDR3 coding sequence is TGTGCCAGCAGCCCAAGAGTCAATCAGCCCCAGCATTTT. Protein sequence: CASSPRVNQPQHF.

The V call is TRBV29-1, the J call TRBJ2-7; possibly TRBD2 for D (6 bases). The CDR3 is made up of 12 amino acids. V was shortened by 5 bases and J by 3 bases, with 11 bases between the two germline ends. Germline values: CDR1 SQVTM, CDR2 ANQGSEA. The CDR3 DNA is TGCAGCGTTTGGGGGGAGAGCTACGAGCAGTACTTC. Translating it yields CSVWGESYEQYF.

V usage is TRBV19 and J usage is TRBJ1-2; D is uncertain. The CDR3 is 14 amino acids. V gave up 7 bases and J gave up 2 bases, with 14 bases separating them. Germline-derived CDR1 and CDR2 are LNHDA and SQIVND (reference sequence). CDR3 nucleotide sequence: TGTGCCAGTAAGGAGACACCGACCAACTATGGCTACACCTTC. Protein: CASKETPTNYGYTF.

The chain has TRBV7-2 and TRBJ2-3; D is uncertain. Germline V gene lookup returns CDR1 SGHTA and CDR2 FQGNSA. Trimming left V 5 bases short and J 5 bases short, with 11 bases between. The CDR3 has 13 residues. The CDR3 loop is CASSLGAKDTQYF. The CDR3 coding sequence is TGTGCCAGCAGCCTAGGAGCAAAAGATACGCAGTATTTT.

This chain uses TRBV10-3 with TRBJ1-1; D perhaps matches TRBD1 (6 bases). V lost 1 base to trimming and J lost 3 bases, with 12 bases between them. Looked up from germline, CDR1 is ENHRY and CDR2 is SYGVKD. The CDR3 contains 15 residues. This CDR3 is CAISEFGGLDTEAFF. The CDR3 coding sequence is TGTGCCATCAGTGAGTTTGGGGGGCTTGACACTGAAGCTTTCTTT.

CDR3 in amino acids: CASRYPSKGGSEYGYTF. Written as DNA, the CDR3 is TGTGCCAGCAGGTACCCCTCGAAGGGTGGGAGCGAATATGGCTACACCTTC. This chain links TRBV28 with TRBJ1-2; unclear D gene. The germline CDR1 and CDR2 sequences are MDHEN and SYDVKM. V lost 6 bases to trimming and J lost 5 bases, with 25 bases between them. CDR3 length equals 17 residues.

This chain connects TRBV12-5 to TRBJ2-2, with D unresolved. Germline CDR1 reads LGHNT; CDR2 reads FRNRAP. The CDR3 runs 14 residues. V was pared by 3 bases and J by 5 bases, with 10 bases between. CDR3 sequence (DNA): TGTGCTAGTGGTTTCTGGGAAAAGACCGGGGAGCTGTTTTTT. Encoded protein: CASGFWEKTGELFF. The full variable domain, rest sourced from reference TRBV12-5 and TRBJ2-2, is DARVTQTPRHKVTEMGQEVTMRCQPILGHNTVFWYRQTMMQGLELLAYFRNRAPLDDSGMPKDRFSAEMPDATLATLKIQPSEPRDSAVYFCASGFWEKTGELFFGEGSRLTVL.